What follows describes a single T cell receptor (beta chain). The antigen remains unidentified. TCRdb reprocessed the reads with MiXCR, giving one entry per CDR3 protein. The table shows about 740,000 distinct CDR3 sequences, with around 35% occurring only once. The entry originates in a study of T cell repertoires in cytomegalovirus infection. Study overall: It was the public TCR beta signatures that indicated both CMV infection and matching HLA type. Study outcomes and limitations: In two of eight donors, the top clonotype was HLA-C-restricted CMV-specific.

Germline V gene lookup returns CDR1 LGHDT and CDR2 YNNKEL (reference sequence). The CDR3 extends over 19 amino acids. The germline V and J ends were trimmed by 4 bases and 3 bases, with 26 bases remaining between them. The genes are TRBV3-1 and TRBJ2-3; a weak D match, TRBD2 (5 bases). The TCR was taken from a human donor in good health (CMV status not recorded). Some clones in this sample may be carry-over from other donors' samples. The sample here was cultured PBMCs, taken from culture after CMV antigen stimulation. The CDR3 loop is CASSPTSDPHSLWTDTQYF. The CDR3 bases are TGTGCCAGCAGCCCCACTAGTGATCCACATTCTTTATGGACAGATACGCAGTATTTT.